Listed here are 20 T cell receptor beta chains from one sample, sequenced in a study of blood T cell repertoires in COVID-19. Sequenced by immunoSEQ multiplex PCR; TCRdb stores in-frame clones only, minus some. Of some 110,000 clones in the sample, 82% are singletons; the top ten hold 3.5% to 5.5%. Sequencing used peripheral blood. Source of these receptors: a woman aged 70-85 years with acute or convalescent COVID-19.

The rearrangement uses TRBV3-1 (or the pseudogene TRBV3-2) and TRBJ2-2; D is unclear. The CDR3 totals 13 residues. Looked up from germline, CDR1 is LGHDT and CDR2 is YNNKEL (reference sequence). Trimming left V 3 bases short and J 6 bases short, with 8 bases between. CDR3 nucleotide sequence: TGTGCCAGCAGCCAGCTGCGATCCGGGGAGCTGTTTTTT. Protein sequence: CASSQLRSGELFF.

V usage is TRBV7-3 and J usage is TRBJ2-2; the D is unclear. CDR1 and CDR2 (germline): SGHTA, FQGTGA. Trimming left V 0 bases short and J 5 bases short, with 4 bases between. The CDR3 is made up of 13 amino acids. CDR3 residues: CASSLTQTGELFF. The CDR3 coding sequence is TGTGCCAGCAGCTTAACACAAACCGGGGAGCTGTTTTTT.

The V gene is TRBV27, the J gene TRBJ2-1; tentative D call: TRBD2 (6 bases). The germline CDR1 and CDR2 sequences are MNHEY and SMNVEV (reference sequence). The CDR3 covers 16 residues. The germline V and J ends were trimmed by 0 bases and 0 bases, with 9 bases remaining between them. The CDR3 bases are TGTGCCAGCAGTTTATCGGGGGGTAGCTCCTACAATGAGCAGTTCTTC. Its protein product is CASSLSGGSSYNEQFF.

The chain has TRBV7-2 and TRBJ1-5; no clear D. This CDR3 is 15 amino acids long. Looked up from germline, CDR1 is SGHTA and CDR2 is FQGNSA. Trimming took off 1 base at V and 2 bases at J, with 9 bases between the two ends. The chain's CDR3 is CASSLDWAGNQPQHF. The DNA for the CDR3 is TGTGCCAGCAGCTTAGACTGGGCAGGCAATCAGCCCCAGCATTTT.

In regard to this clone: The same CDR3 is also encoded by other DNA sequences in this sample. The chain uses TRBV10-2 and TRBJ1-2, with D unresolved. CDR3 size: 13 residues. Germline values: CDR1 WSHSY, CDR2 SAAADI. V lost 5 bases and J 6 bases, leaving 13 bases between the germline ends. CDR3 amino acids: CASSPQARDGYTF. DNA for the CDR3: TGCGCCAGCAGTCCCCAGGCCCGTGATGGCTACACCTTC.

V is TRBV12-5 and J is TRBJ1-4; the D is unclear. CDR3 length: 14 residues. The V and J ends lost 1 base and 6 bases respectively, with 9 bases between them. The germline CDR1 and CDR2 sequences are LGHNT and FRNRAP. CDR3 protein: CASGLGGGDEKLFF. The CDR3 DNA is TGTGCTAGTGGTTTGGGAGGAGGCGATGAAAAACTGTTTTTT.

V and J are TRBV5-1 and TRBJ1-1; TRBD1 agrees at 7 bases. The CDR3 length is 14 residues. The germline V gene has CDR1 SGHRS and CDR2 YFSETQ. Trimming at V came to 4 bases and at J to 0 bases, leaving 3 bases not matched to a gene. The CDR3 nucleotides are TGCGCCAGCAGCGGGGACAGCATGAACACTGAAGCTTTCTTT. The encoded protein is CASSGDSMNTEAFF.

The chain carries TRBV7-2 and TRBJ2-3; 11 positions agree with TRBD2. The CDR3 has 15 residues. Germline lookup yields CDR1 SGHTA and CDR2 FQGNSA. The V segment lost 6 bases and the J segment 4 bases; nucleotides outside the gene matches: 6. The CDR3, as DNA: TGTGCCAGCAGTCGTAGCGGGGGGGCCTCAGATACGCAGTATTTT. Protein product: CASSRSGGASDTQYF.

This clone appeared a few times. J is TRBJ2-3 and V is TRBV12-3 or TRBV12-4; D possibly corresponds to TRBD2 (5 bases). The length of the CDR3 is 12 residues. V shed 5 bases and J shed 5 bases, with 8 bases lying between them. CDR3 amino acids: CASSISGDTQYF. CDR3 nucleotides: TGTGCCAGCAGTATAAGCGGAGATACGCAGTATTTT.

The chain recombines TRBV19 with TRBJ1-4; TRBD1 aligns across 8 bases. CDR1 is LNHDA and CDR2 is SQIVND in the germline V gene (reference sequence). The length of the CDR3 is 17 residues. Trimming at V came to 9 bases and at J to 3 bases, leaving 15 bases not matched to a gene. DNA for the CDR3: TGTGCCAGCCGACCGTCAGGGGGCAAGACGGCTAATGAAAAACTGTTTTTT. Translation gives CASRPSGGKTANEKLFF.

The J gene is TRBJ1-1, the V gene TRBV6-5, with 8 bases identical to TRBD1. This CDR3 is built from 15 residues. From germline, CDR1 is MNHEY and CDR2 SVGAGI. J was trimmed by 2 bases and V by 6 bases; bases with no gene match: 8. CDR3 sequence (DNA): TGTGCCAGCAGACAGGGACAGGTGGGAAACACTGAAGCTTTCTTT. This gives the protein CASRQGQVGNTEAFF.

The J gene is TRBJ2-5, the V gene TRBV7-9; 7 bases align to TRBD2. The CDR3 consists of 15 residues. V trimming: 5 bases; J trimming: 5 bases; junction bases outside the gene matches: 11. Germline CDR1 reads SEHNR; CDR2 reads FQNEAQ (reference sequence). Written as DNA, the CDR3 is TGTGCCAGCAGCCCCCGTGGGGGGGTGGGCGAGACCCAGTACTTC. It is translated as CASSPRGGVGETQYF.

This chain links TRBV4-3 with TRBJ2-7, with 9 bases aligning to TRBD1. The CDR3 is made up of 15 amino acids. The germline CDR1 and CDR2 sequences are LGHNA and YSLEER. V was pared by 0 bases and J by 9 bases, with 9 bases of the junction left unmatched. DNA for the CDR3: TGCGCCAGCAGCCAAGAGGTGGGGACAGGGAATTGGCAGTACTTC. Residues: CASSQEVGTGNWQYF.

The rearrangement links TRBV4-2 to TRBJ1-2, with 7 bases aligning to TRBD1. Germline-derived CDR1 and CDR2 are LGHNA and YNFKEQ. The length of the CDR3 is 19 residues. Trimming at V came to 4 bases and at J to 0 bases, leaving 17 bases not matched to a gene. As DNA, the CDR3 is TGTGCCAGCAGCCCCAAGGGTGGGACAGCGGAAATTTCTAACTATGGCTACACCTTC. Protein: CASSPKGGTAEISNYGYTF.

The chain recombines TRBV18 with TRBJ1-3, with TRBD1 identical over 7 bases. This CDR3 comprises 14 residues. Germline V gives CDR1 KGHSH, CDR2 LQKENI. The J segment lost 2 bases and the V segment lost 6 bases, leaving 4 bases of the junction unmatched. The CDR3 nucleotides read TGTGCCAGCTCCTCCGGGACAGCTGGAAACACCATATATTTT. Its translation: CASSSGTAGNTIYF.

CDR3 nucleotide sequence: TGTGCCAGCAGCGGGGGGGCGCCCCAAAATAATTCACCCCTCCACTTT. Translating gives CASSGGAPQNNSPLHF. This rearrangement joins TRBV5-4 to TRBJ1-6, with D possibly matching TRBD1 (6 bases). CDR3 length: 16 residues. The ends were cut back, 4 bases at V and 5 bases at J, with 16 bases in the middle. Germline CDR1 SGHNT, CDR2 YYREEE (reference sequence).

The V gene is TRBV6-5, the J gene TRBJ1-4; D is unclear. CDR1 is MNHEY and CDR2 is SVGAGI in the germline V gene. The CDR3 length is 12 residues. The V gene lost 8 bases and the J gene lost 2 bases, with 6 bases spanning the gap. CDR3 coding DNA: TGTGCCAGCTCTACCACTAATGAAAAACTGTTTTTT. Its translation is CASSTTNEKLFF.

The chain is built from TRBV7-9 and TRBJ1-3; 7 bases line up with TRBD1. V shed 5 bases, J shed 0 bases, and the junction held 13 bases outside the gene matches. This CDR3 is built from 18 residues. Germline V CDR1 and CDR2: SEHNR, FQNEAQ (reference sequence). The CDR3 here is CASSPQGVQAFSGNTIYF. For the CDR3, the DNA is TGTGCCAGCAGCCCCCAGGGGGTACAGGCCTTCTCTGGAAACACCATATATTTT.

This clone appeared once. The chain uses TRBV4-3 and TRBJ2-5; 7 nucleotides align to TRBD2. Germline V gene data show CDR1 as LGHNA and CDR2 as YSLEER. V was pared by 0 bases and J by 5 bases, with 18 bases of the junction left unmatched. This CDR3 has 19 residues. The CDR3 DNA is TGCGCCAGCAGCCAAGATCGCCTACGGGGGGATCCCCGAGCTGAGACCCAGTACTTC. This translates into CASSQDRLRGDPRAETQYF.

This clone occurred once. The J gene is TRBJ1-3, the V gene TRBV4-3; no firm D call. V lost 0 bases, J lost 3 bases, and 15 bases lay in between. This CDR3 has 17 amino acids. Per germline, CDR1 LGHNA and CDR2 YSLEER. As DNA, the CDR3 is TGCGCCAGCAGCCAAGACGAACAACAGACCTATGGAAACACCATATATTTT. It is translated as CASSQDEQQTYGNTIYF.